The rows below give T cell receptor beta chains drawn from one sample of a study of technical replicates of blood from several donors. Data came from immunoSEQ multiplex PCR; TCRdb stores just in-frame clones and leaves some out. The sample contains roughly 70,000 clones, over 85% of which appear only once. The sample taken for sequencing was T cells isolated from PBMCs. The origin of the receptors is a human donor in good health. Each CDR3 is given with its conserved first and last residue. A D gene is named only where the DNA matches it firmly. Clone size is given for some rows only: seen once, a few or many times, or a class if the clone is expanded.

V: TRBV5-1
length: 16
D: NA
J: TRBJ2-1
size: NA
DNA: TGCGCCAGCAGCGTGATTAGGACTACTAATAACAATGAGCAGTTCTTC
CDR3: CASSVIRTTNNNEQFF

V: TRBV19
length: 15
D: TRBD1
J: TRBJ2-7
size: NA
DNA: TGTGCCAGTAGTATGGGGGACAGGGAACGGTACGAGCAGTACTTC
CDR3: CASSMGDRERYEQYF

V: TRBV6-6
length: 16
D: TRBD1
J: TRBJ1-3
size: NA
DNA: TGTGCCAGCAGTTACTTACAGGGGGCTGCTGGAAACACCATATATTTT
CDR3: CASSYLQGAAGNTIYF

V: TRBV20-1
length: 11
D: NA
J: TRBJ1-1
size: NA
DNA: TGCAGTGCCCATAGACAAACTGAAGCTTTCTTT
CDR3: CSAHRQTEAFF

V: TRBV4-1
length: 18
D: NA
J: TRBJ1-1
size: NA
DNA: TGCGCCAGCAGCCATTCTCCCGGCCCAACCGGGGGGCACACTGAAGCTTTCTTT
CDR3: CASSHSPGPTGGHTEAFF

V: TRBV15
length: 14
D: NA
J: TRBJ1-5
size: NA
DNA: TGTGCCACCAGCAGTCGACAGTTAGATCAGCCCCAGCATTTT
CDR3: CATSSRQLDQPQHF

V: TRBV11-2
length: 15
D: TRBD1
J: TRBJ1-4
size: NA
DNA: TGTGCCAGCAGCTTAACCGGGACAGATAATGAAAAACTGTTTTTT
CDR3: CASSLTGTDNEKLFF

V: TRBV2
length: 15
D: NA
J: TRBJ1-1
size: NA
DNA: TGTGCCAGCAGTGATGTACGGATTAGGGGCACTGAAGCTTTCTTT
CDR3: CASSDVRIRGTEAFF

V: TRBV6-5
length: 15
D: NA
J: TRBJ2-1
size: once
DNA: TGTGCTACAGCCACCTTCTGGGGCTTTGGGAATGAGCAGTTCTTC
CDR3: CATATFWGFGNEQFF

V: TRBV6-1
length: 15
D: NA
J: TRBJ1-5
size: few
DNA: TGTGCCAGCAGGGGGCAGGTACTACTCAATCAGCCCCAGCATTTT
CDR3: CASRGQVLLNQPQHF

V: TRBV7-2
length: 14
D: NA
J: TRBJ2-1
size: NA
DNA: TGTGCCAGCAGCCTCAGGGGACCCTACAATGAGCAGTTCTTC
CDR3: CASSLRGPYNEQFF

V: TRBV6-1
length: 14
D: TRBD2
J: TRBJ2-5
size: once
DNA: TGTGCCAGCGGACGAGCCGGGGGGCAAGAGACCCAGTACTTC
CDR3: CASGRAGGQETQYF

V: TRBV6-4
length: 17
D: NA
J: TRBJ2-7
size: NA
DNA: TGTGCCAGCAGTGATTATTACGGGACACACTTCTATTACGAGCAGTACTTC
CDR3: CASSDYYGTHFYYEQYF

V: TRBV9
length: 17
D: NA
J: TRBJ2-5
size: NA
DNA: TGTGCCAGCAGCGTAGGTGTGGGGGGAGGGGGTCAAGAGACCCAGTACTTC
CDR3: CASSVGVGGGGQETQYF

V: TRBV29-1
length: 15
D: TRBD2
J: TRBJ2-3
size: NA
DNA: TGCAGCGTTGAAGATCGCGGGGGGCAGACAGATACGCAGTATTTT
CDR3: CSVEDRGGQTDTQYF

V: TRBV28
length: 15
D: TRBD2
J: TRBJ2-1
size: NA
DNA: TGTGCCAGCAGTTCCCCTAGCGGGAGTTACAATGAGCAGTTCTTC
CDR3: CASSSPSGSYNEQFF

V: TRBV20-1
length: 11
D: TRBD2
J: TRBJ2-7
size: NA
DNA: TGCAGTGCTGGACTAGTTAGCGAGCAGTACTTC
CDR3: CSAGLVSEQYF

V: TRBV7-3
length: 13
D: TRBD2
J: TRBJ2-5
size: NA
DNA: TGTGCCAGCAGCTTAGGAGCGGGGGAGACCCAGTACTTC
CDR3: CASSLGAGETQYF

V: TRBV30
length: 19
D: NA
J: TRBJ1-4
size: NA
DNA: TGTGCCTGGACCCCCGGGGGGGGAGTCCACCCGCCCATCAATGAAAAACTGTTTTTT
CDR3: CAWTPGGGVHPPINEKLFF

V: TRBV7-9
length: 14
D: NA
J: TRBJ2-3
size: NA
DNA: TGTGCCAGCAGCCTTTCCCTGAGCACAGATACGCAGTATTTT
CDR3: CASSLSLSTDTQYF

V: TRBV5-4
length: 15
D: NA
J: TRBJ2-6
size: NA
DNA: TGTGCCAGCAGCTTTGGAGTGACTGGGGCCAACGTCCTGACTTTC
CDR3: CASSFGVTGANVLTF

V: TRBV6-1
length: 17
D: NA
J: TRBJ1-5
size: NA
DNA: TGTGCCAGCAGTGAATCATCGGGAACCTATAGCAATCAGCCCCAGCATTTT
CDR3: CASSESSGTYSNQPQHF

V: TRBV6-4
length: 15
D: TRBD2
J: TRBJ2-1
size: NA
DNA: TGTGCCAGCAGTCCCGAGGGCGGGAGAGTGGGTGAGCAGTTCTTC
CDR3: CASSPEGGRVGEQFF

V: TRBV29-1
length: 12
D: NA
J: TRBJ1-2
size: NA
DNA: TGCAGCGTTGATTCGCGAATCTATGGCTACACCTTC
CDR3: CSVDSRIYGYTF

V: TRBV7-2
length: 14
D: TRBD2
J: TRBJ2-7
size: NA
DNA: TGTGCCAGCAGCAGACTAGCGGGTTCCTACGAGCAGTACTTC
CDR3: CASSRLAGSYEQYF

V: TRBV13
length: 16
D: TRBD2
J: TRBJ2-1
size: few
DNA: TGTGCCAGCCAACCCACGCGGGTGGGAGGGCCTCTTGAGCAGTTCTTC
CDR3: CASQPTRVGGPLEQFF

V: TRBV6-5
length: 12
D: TRBD2
J: TRBJ2-1
size: NA
DNA: TGTGCCAGCAGTGGAGCGGGATCTGAGCAGTTCTTC
CDR3: CASSGAGSEQFF

V: TRBV6-4
length: 15
D: TRBD1
J: TRBJ2-1
size: NA
DNA: TGTGCCAGCAGTGTTGAGGGACAGGGGACCAATGAGCAGTTCTTC
CDR3: CASSVEGQGTNEQFF

V: TRBV10-3
length: 12
D: NA
J: TRBJ2-2
size: once
DNA: TGTGCCATCAGCAGGGGCACCGGGGAGCTGTTTTTT
CDR3: CAISRGTGELFF

V: TRBV5-1
length: 17
D: TRBD1
J: TRBJ1-2
size: NA
DNA: TGCGCCAGCAGCTTCACCCCGGGACAGGGACGATTTTATGGCTACACCTTC
CDR3: CASSFTPGQGRFYGYTF

V: TRBV27
length: 13
D: NA
J: TRBJ1-1
size: NA
DNA: TGTGCCAGCAGCGGACTTATGAACACTGAAGCTTTCTTT
CDR3: CASSGLMNTEAFF

V: TRBV7-3
length: 15
D: NA
J: TRBJ2-5
size: NA
DNA: TGTGCCAGCAGCTTAACGACGGGTAGCCAAGAGACCCAGTACTTC
CDR3: CASSLTTGSQETQYF

V: TRBV2
length: 15
D: TRBD2
J: TRBJ2-1
size: NA
DNA: TGTGCCAGCACAAAGATAGGGACTACTTACAATGAGCAGTTCTTC
CDR3: CASTKIGTTYNEQFF

V: TRBV9
length: 15
D: TRBD1
J: TRBJ2-7
size: NA
DNA: TGTGCCAGCAGCGGGACCCGACAGGGCACCTACGAGCAGTACTTC
CDR3: CASSGTRQGTYEQYF

V: TRBV5-6
length: 17
D: TRBD2
J: TRBJ2-3
size: NA
DNA: TGTGCCAGCAGCTTGGCATGGACTAGCGGGAGCGCAGATACGCAGTATTTT
CDR3: CASSLAWTSGSADTQYF

V: TRBV18
length: 12
D: NA
J: TRBJ1-5
size: NA
DNA: TGTGCCAGCTCACCCATTGGCCAGCCCCAGCATTTT
CDR3: CASSPIGQPQHF

V: TRBV7-3
length: 17
D: TRBD2
J: TRBJ2-2
size: once
DNA: TGTGCCAGCAGCTTATCGCGGGAGGGCCCTTTTAACGGGGAGCTGTTTTTT
CDR3: CASSLSREGPFNGELFF

V: TRBV10-1
length: 13
D: NA
J: TRBJ2-5
size: NA
DNA: TGCGCCAGCAGCGAGCAGTACCAAGAGACCCAGTACTTC
CDR3: CASSEQYQETQYF

V: TRBV6-5
length: 15
D: NA
J: TRBJ2-5
size: NA
DNA: TGTGCCAGCAGCAGCGCTGGACTGTACCAAGAGACCCAGTACTTC
CDR3: CASSSAGLYQETQYF

V: TRBV29-1
length: 11
D: TRBD1
J: TRBJ2-3
size: NA
DNA: TGCAGCGTGGGCGGGACAGGGAAAGGCTCTTTT
CDR3: CSVGGTGKGSF

V: TRBV25-1
length: 14
D: TRBD1
J: TRBJ2-7
size: NA
DNA: TGTGCCAGCAGCCAGGTGGCAGGGGGAAACGAGCAGTACTTC
CDR3: CASSQVAGGNEQYF

V: TRBV6-5
length: 12
D: TRBD2
J: TRBJ2-7
size: NA
DNA: TGTGCCACCATTGGGGGGGCCTACGAGCAGTACTTC
CDR3: CATIGGAYEQYF

V: TRBV6-1
length: 16
D: TRBD1
J: TRBJ1-2
size: once
DNA: TGTGCCAGCAGTGAAACCCTAGGACAGGGGCACTATGGCTACACCTTC
CDR3: CASSETLGQGHYGYTF

V: TRBV27
length: 15
D: TRBD1
J: TRBJ1-5
size: few
DNA: TGTGCCAGCTCCCCGGGACAGGGCAGCAATCAGCCCCAGCATTTT
CDR3: CASSPGQGSNQPQHF

V: TRBV5-1
length: 19
D: TRBD2
J: TRBJ2-1
size: once
DNA: TGCGCCAGCAGCTTCCCGCGGACTAGCGGGGGAAGCTCCTACAATGAGCAGTTCTTC
CDR3: CASSFPRTSGGSSYNEQFF

V: TRBV6-1
length: 15
D: TRBD1
J: TRBJ1-1
size: NA
DNA: TGTGCCAGTTTTGACAGGGTTTTGTTCAGCACTGAAGCTTTCTTT
CDR3: CASFDRVLFSTEAFF

V: TRBV7-9
length: 15
D: NA
J: TRBJ2-7
size: NA
DNA: TGTGCCAGCAGCTTAGAGTCCCAGGGGACCTACGAGCAGTACTTC
CDR3: CASSLESQGTYEQYF

V: TRBV20-1
length: 11
D: TRBD2
J: TRBJ2-3
size: NA
DNA: TGCAGTGCAACGGGACTAGGTACGCAGTATTTT
CDR3: CSATGLGTQYF

V: TRBV13
length: 16
D: TRBD2
J: TRBJ2-2
size: once
DNA: TGTGCCAGCAGCCCCACTAGCGGGAGGAGGGTCGGGGAGCTGTTTTTT
CDR3: CASSPTSGRRVGELFF

V: TRBV10-3
length: 17
D: NA
J: TRBJ1-1
size: once
DNA: TGTGCCATCAAGGGTGGGGCCTCTACAGGGACGAACACTGAAGCTTTCTTT
CDR3: CAIKGGASTGTNTEAFF